This T cell receptor (beta chain) was captured in a study of OX40 agonist ivuxolimab in advanced cancers. Study background: Hepatocellular carcinoma, melanoma, renal cell or head and neck cancer was diagnosed in the dose-escalation patients. Whole-study findings and limits: Circulating CD4+ and CD8+ T cells showed clonal expansion by week 6 at 0.1 to 3.0 mg/kg. Some nonresponders likewise displayed low normalized T-cell clonal expansion.

Blood got drawn at baseline, again on cycle 4 day 1, and then on cycle 7 day 1. Note on this clone: Its antigen is currently unknown.

The CDR3 has 11 amino acids. The ends were cut back, 3 bases at V and 10 bases at J, with 8 bases in the middle. The germline V gene encodes CDR1 SGHNT and CDR2 YYREEE (reference sequence). Clones were read by immunoSEQ multiplex PCR, and TCRdb kept only the in-frame ones, dropping some. Seen here are about 34,000 clones, more than 60% observed once, and the top ten hold 10% to 11%. Sequencing was performed on CD4+ or CD8+ T cells sorted from blood, taken in a trial of the OX40 agonist ivuxolimab. V gene TRBV5-4 combines with J gene TRBJ2-1, with D perhaps TRBD1 (5 bases). This sequence was found in an adult with an advanced solid tumor such as melanoma, head and neck, liver or kidney cancer. The DNA for the CDR3 is TGTGCCAGCAGCTCCTACAGGGAGCAGTTCTTC. Its protein product is CASSSYREQFF.